The next 25 T cell receptor beta chains were all read from a single sample in a study of cytomegalovirus exposure and HLA in healthy donors. The study ran its PCR with 60 Vbeta and 13 Jbeta primers. Generated by immunoSEQ multiplex PCR, the TCRdb table keeps only in-frame clones and is missing some. Of approximately 190,000 clones listed, over 75% are singletons. Sequencing was carried out using PBMCs. These receptors were collected from a man between 40 and 49 years old in good health and CMV-seropositive.

The chain joins TRBV18 to TRBJ1-5; perhaps TRBD1 as D (6 bases). Germline V lookup: CDR1 KGHSH, CDR2 LQKENI. This CDR3 has 13 residues. Trimming took 5 bases from V and 8 from J, leaving 13 bases between them. CDR3 nucleotides: TGTGCCAGCTCAGCAAACAGGGTTGAGCCCCAGCATTTT. Translating gives CASSANRVEPQHF.

The CDR3 reads CASSWGQGVADTQYF. CDR3 coding DNA: TGCGCCAGCAGCTGGGGACAGGGCGTAGCAGATACGCAGTATTTT. The rearrangement links TRBV5-1 to TRBJ2-3; 9 nucleotides agree with TRBD1. With V trimmed by 3 bases and J by 4 bases, 6 bases remained unmatched. Germline values: CDR1 SGHRS, CDR2 YFSETQ. The CDR3 is made up of 15 amino acids.

V usage is TRBV2 and J usage is TRBJ2-2; 8 nucleotides line up with TRBD2. This CDR3 is built from 14 residues. Germline CDR1 reads SNHLY; CDR2 reads FYNNEI. V trimming: 7 bases; J trimming: 7 bases; junction bases outside the gene matches: 8. The CDR3 here is CASKRGFRDGELFF. CDR3 bases: TGTGCCAGCAAGCGGGGGTTCCGGGACGGGGAGCTGTTTTTT.

V usage is TRBV9 and J usage is TRBJ2-5; 11 nucleotides agree with TRBD1. Matching the DNA end better, TRBJ2-7 makes the J call doubtful. Per the germline V gene, CDR1 is SGDLS and CDR2 is YYNGEE. This CDR3 spans 14 amino acids. CDR3 DNA: TGTGCCAGCAGCGCGGGACAGGGGGACTACGAGCAGTACTTC. Translating it yields CASSAGQGDYEQYF.

This rearrangement joins TRBV19 to TRBJ1-6; 8 nucleotides line up with TRBD1. In germline, CDR1 is LNHDA, CDR2 SQIVND (reference sequence). V gave up 7 bases and J gave up 6 bases; unmatched junction bases: 5. The CDR3 has 14 amino acids. The chain's CDR3 is CASNRQGPNSPLHF. The CDR3 region has the DNA TGTGCCAGTAATCGACAGGGGCCTAATTCACCCCTCCACTTT.

This sequence joins TRBV6-5 and TRBJ2-2; 8 nucleotides align to TRBD2. Germline V gene data show CDR1 as MNHEY and CDR2 as SVGAGI. Trimming at V came to 0 bases and at J to 6 bases, leaving 6 bases not matched to a gene. The CDR3 contains 16 residues. The CDR3 sequence is CASSYSAGGGAGELFF. CDR3 sequence (DNA): TGTGCCAGCAGTTACTCGGCGGGGGGCGGGGCCGGGGAGCTGTTTTTT.

In this sample, this clone turned up a few times. This sequence joins TRBV10-2 and TRBJ2-1, with D maybe TRBD2 (5 bases). This CDR3 has 14 amino acids. Trimming took 7 bases from V and 0 from J, leaving 10 bases between them. Germline CDR1 reads WSHSY; CDR2 reads SAAADI. CDR3 sequence: CASNSASSYNEQFF. CDR3 bases: TGCGCCAGCAATAGCGCGAGCTCCTACAATGAGCAGTTCTTC.

V usage is TRBV4-1 and J usage is TRBJ2-7, with TRBD1 identical over 7 bases. Germline V gene data show CDR1 as MGHRA and CDR2 as YSYEKL. CDR3 length equals 14 residues. The ends lost 3 bases at V and 3 bases at J; junction bases unmatched: 5. CDR3 residues: CASSHLQGSYEQYF. The CDR3 nucleotides are TGCGCCAGCAGCCACCTACAGGGGAGCTACGAGCAGTACTTC.

V gene TRBV2 combines with J gene TRBJ2-7; D not resolved. The CDR3 spans 11 residues. The V and J ends lost 6 bases and 4 bases respectively, with 7 bases between them. Looked up from germline, CDR1 is SNHLY and CDR2 is FYNNEI. CDR3 amino acids: CASRAVYEQYF. DNA of the CDR3: TGTGCCAGCAGGGCCGTTTACGAGCAGTACTTC.

The V call is TRBV25-1, the J call TRBJ2-3, with a possible D match to TRBD2 (6 bases). There are 13 residues in the CDR3. CDR1 is MGHDK and CDR2 is SYGVNS in the germline V gene. The V end lost 3 bases, the J end lost 13 bases, and 17 bases lay between the germline ends. The DNA for the CDR3 is TGTGCCAGCAGTGACGGGTTGGGGACTTCGGAGTATTTT. This codes for CASSDGLGTSEYF.

J is TRBJ2-7 and V is TRBV19; 7 positions match TRBD1. Per germline, CDR1 LNHDA and CDR2 SQIVND (reference sequence). The CDR3 is 14 amino acids. Germline trimming cut 4 bases from V and 3 bases from J; bases unmatched to any gene: 6. The CDR3 loop reads CASSTPGQFYEQYF. In DNA, the CDR3 is TGTGCCAGTAGTACGCCGGGACAGTTCTACGAGCAGTACTTC. Full variable domain (rest looked up from reference TRBV19 and TRBJ2-7): DGGITQSPKYLFRKEGQNVTLSCEQNLNHDAMYWYRQDPGQGLRLIYYSQIVNDFQKGDIAEGYSVSREKKESFPLTVTSAQKNPTAFYLCASSTPGQFYEQYFGPGTRLTVT.

This chain joins TRBV15 and TRBJ2-5; D is perhaps TRBD1 (6 bases). Germline-derived CDR1 and CDR2 are LNHNV and YYDKDF (reference sequence). CDR3 length equals 14 residues. V lost 3 bases, J lost 4 bases, and 12 bases lay in between. DNA for the CDR3: TGTGCCACCAGCAGGTGGCAGGGGTCAGAGACCCAGTACTTC. Amino acids: CATSRWQGSETQYF.

This chain joins TRBV25-1 and TRBJ2-7, with 10 bases matching TRBD1. V lost 6 bases and J lost 2; bases outside the gene matches: 4. This CDR3 region has 14 residues. Per the germline V gene, CDR1 is MGHDK and CDR2 is SYGVNS. The DNA of the CDR3 is TGTGCCAGCAGCCGGACAGGGGGGACCTACGAGCAGTACTTC. Translated: CASSRTGGTYEQYF.

The chain links TRBV30 to TRBJ2-5; 9 bases line up with TRBD2. Germline CDR1 is GTSNPN and CDR2 is SVGIG (reference sequence). CDR3 length equals 15 residues. With V trimmed by 1 base and J by 5 bases, 8 bases remained unmatched. CDR3 bases: TGTGCCTGGAGTGCGGGGACTAGCACTAGGGAGACCCAGTACTTC. Translation gives CAWSAGTSTRETQYF.

This clone showed up just a few times. Written as DNA, the CDR3 is TGTGCCAGCAGCTTAGTTCAGGGGGCGCACACTGAAGCTTTCTTT. It codes for CASSLVQGAHTEAFF. This rearrangement joins TRBV7-2 to TRBJ1-1; 8 nucleotides line up with TRBD1. V lost 1 base to trimming and J lost 3 bases; unmatched junction nucleotides: 4. Germline assignment: CDR1 SGHTA and CDR2 FQGNSA. The CDR3 has 15 amino acids.

V usage is TRBV14 and J usage is TRBJ1-2; perhaps TRBD1 as D (5 bases). The ends were cut back, 4 bases at V and 2 bases at J, with 11 bases in the middle. Per germline, CDR1 SGHDN and CDR2 FVKESK. The CDR3 runs 14 residues. The CDR3 here is CASSRTSSNYGYTF. DNA for the CDR3: TGTGCCAGCAGCCGGACAAGTTCAAACTATGGCTACACCTTC.

This clone was counted only a few times. Germline and junction disagree at one end, which may indicate a read error. The V call is TRBV20-1, the J call TRBJ2-5; weak D call: TRBD2 (6 bases). The CDR3 is 8 amino acids. The germline V gene has CDR1 DFQATT and CDR2 SNEGSKA (reference sequence). The CDR3 DNA sequence: TGCAGTGCTAGCCGCGGGAACTTC. Protein sequence: CSASRGNF.

This clone was seen only a few times. CDR3 amino acids: CASSAGTEGDTQYF. The CDR3 nucleotides are TGTGCCAGCAGCGCTGGGACAGAGGGAGATACGCAGTATTTT. The gene calls are TRBV9 and TRBJ2-3; 7 bases line up with TRBD1. Germline V gives CDR1 SGDLS, CDR2 YYNGEE. V lost 3 bases to trimming and J lost 5 bases; unmatched junction nucleotides: 6. The length of the CDR3 is 14 residues.

The chain joins TRBV30 to TRBJ2-5; the D gene is possibly TRBD1 (7 bases). Germline V gene data show CDR1 as GTSNPN and CDR2 as SVGIG (reference sequence). Trimming removed 4 bases from V and 4 bases from J, with 28 bases in between. The CDR3 is 18 amino acids. In nucleotides, the CDR3 is TGTGCCTGGACTATCAGCCAGGGGGGAAGACTAGTCGCAGAGACCCAGTACTTC. Translated, it gives CAWTISQGGRLVAETQYF.

On this clone: The same CDR3 is also encoded by other DNA sequences in this sample. The J gene is TRBJ1-1, the V gene TRBV18; 7 bases map to TRBD1. Germline CDR1 and CDR2: KGHSH and LQKENI. This CDR3 spans 15 amino acids. The V and J ends lost 0 bases and 1 base, in that order; junction bases with no gene match: 2. The CDR3 sequence: CASSPPTGSNTEAFF. CDR3 nucleotides: TGTGCCAGCTCACCACCGACAGGGTCGAACACTGAAGCTTTCTTT.

This chain joins TRBV5-8 and TRBJ2-2, with TRBD1 identical over 7 bases. Germline CDR1 and CDR2: SGHTS and YDEGEE. The CDR3 is 16 residues long. V shed 0 bases, J shed 4 bases, and the junction held 6 bases outside the gene matches. CDR3 in amino acids: CASSLGQGVITGELFF. CDR3 DNA sequence: TGTGCCAGCAGCTTGGGACAGGGCGTAATCACCGGGGAGCTGTTTTTT.

This chain connects TRBV28 to TRBJ2-6, with 16 nucleotides matching TRBD2. CDR3 length: 21 residues. From germline, CDR1 is MDHEN and CDR2 SYDVKM. V was clipped by 4 bases and J by 4 bases; unmatched bases: 13. Here the CDR3 reads CASSYLQPGLAGGQGANVLTF. The CDR3 nucleotides read TGTGCCAGCAGTTACCTGCAACCGGGACTAGCGGGGGGGCAAGGGGCCAACGTCCTGACTTTC.

V usage is TRBV19 and J usage is TRBJ2-4; D may be TRBD2 (6 bases). V gave up 3 bases and J gave up 7 bases, with 13 bases separating them. Germline V gene lookup returns CDR1 LNHDA and CDR2 SQIVND (reference sequence). The length of the CDR3 is 14 residues. The CDR3 region is CASSMGGPGNIQYF. The CDR3, as DNA: TGTGCCAGTAGTATGGGGGGTCCGGGGAACATTCAGTACTTC.

This rearrangement joins TRBV5-4 to TRBJ1-1; a weak D match, TRBD1 (5 bases). The V end was cut by 3 bases, the J end by 5 bases, with 17 bases between. The CDR3 runs 15 residues. Germline V lookup: CDR1 SGHNT, CDR2 YYREEE (reference sequence). The CDR3 coding sequence is TGTGCCAGCAGCTCCGCGGGGGGGTCCGTAACTGAAGCTTTCTTT. This gives the protein CASSSAGGSVTEAFF.

V is TRBV5-8 and J is TRBJ1-4; D unclear. V dropped 1 base and J dropped 3 bases, with 4 bases sitting between them. In germline, CDR1 is SGHTS, CDR2 YDEGEE. The CDR3 covers 13 residues. The CDR3 nucleotides read TGTGCCAGCAGCTTGTTAGCTAATGAAAAACTGTTTTTT. Amino acids: CASSLLANEKLFF.